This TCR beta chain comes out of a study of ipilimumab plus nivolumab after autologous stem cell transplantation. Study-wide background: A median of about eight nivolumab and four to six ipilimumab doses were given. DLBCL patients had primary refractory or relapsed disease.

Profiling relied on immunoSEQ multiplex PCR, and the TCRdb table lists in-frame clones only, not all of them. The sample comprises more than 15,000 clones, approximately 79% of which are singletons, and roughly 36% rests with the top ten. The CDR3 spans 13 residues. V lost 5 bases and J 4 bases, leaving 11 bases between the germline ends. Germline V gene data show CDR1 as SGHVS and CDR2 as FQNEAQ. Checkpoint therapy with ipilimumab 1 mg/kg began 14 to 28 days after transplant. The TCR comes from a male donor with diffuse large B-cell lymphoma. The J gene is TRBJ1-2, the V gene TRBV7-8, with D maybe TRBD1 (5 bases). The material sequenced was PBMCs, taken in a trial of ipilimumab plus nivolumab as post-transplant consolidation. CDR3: CASSLGTVYGYTF. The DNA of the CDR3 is TGTGCCAGCAGCCTTGGGACCGTCTATGGCTACACCTTC.